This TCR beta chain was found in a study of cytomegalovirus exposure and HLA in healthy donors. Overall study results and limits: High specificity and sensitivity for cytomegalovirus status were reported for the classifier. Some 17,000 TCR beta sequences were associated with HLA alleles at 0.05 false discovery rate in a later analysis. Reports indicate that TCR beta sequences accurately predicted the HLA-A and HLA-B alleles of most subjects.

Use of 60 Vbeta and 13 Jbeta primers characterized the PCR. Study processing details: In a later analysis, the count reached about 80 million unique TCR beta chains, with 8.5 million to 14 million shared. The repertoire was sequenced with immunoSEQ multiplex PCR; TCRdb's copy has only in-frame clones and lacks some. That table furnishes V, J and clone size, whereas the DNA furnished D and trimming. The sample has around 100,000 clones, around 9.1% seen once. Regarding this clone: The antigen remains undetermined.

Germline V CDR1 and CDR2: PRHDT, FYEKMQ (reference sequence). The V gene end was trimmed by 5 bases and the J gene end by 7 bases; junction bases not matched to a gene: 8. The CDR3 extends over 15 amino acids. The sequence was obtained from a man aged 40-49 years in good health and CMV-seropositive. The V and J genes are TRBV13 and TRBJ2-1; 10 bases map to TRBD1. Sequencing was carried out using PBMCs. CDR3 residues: CASSRGGTGVNEQFF. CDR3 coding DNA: TGTGCCAGCAGCCGTGGTGGGACAGGGGTAAATGAGCAGTTCTTC.